The entry below gives a single T cell receptor beta chain sequence along with its context. Its specific antigen is unknown. No quality values exist for individual bases; no much larger clone is one base distant. This record comes from a study of OX40 agonist ivuxolimab in advanced cancers. A note on the overall study: Ivuxolimab was an agonistic, fully human IgG2 monoclonal antibody directed against OX40 (CD134), a costimulatory receptor. Intravenous ivuxolimab was administered to patients every 2 weeks at six dose levels: 0.01, 0.1, 0.3, 1.5, 3 and 10 mg/kg. Among the roughly 52 dose-escalation patients, some 19 had hepatocellular carcinoma, about 15 melanoma, 9 renal cell carcinoma and 9 head and neck cancer. The dose-escalation cohort was roughly 87% male with a mean age of approximately 59 years, ranging from roughly 23 to 90. Prior anti-PD-1, anti-PD-L1 or anti-CTLA-4 therapy was permitted, and 40% of dose-escalation patients had received checkpoint inhibitors. Partial responses occurred in three dose-escalation patients: two with cutaneous melanoma and one with hepatocellular carcinoma. Peripheral TCRbeta sequencing was intended to test whether TCR sequence diversity was altered and clonal T-cell expansion was caused by ivuxolimab. The monotherapy dose-escalation portion (N ≈ 55 patients) of the phase I ivuxolimab trial is reported in the paper.

The CDR3 has 13 amino acids, counting the end cysteine and phenylalanine. The entry retains the CDR3 DNA only, 39 bases that are in frame from base 1. Trimming costs V 7 bases and J 0 bases, and their ends lie 7 bases apart. CDR1 and CDR2 were assigned from the germline V gene (reference sequence) as LNHDA and SQIVND. Patients with autoimmune disease history or receiving systemic immunosuppression were excluded from the trial. Peripheral blood for TCR sequencing was collected from all dose cohorts at baseline, on cycle 4 day 1, and on cycle 7 day 1. Samples were obtained from an open-label, multicenter, first-in-human phase I dose-escalation trial of ivuxolimab. Adults with locally advanced or metastatic head and neck squamous cell, hepatocellular, melanoma or renal cell carcinoma were enrolled in the trial. CD4+ and CD8+ T cells were sorted separately from peripheral blood before TCR sequencing.

What the authors observed across the whole study: On average, CD8+ T cells showed more expanded clones than CD4+ T cells after ivuxolimab. Low levels of normalized T-cell clonal expansion were also seen in some patients who did not respond. At doses of 0.1 to 3.0 mg/kg, clonal expansion of both CD4+ and CD8+ blood T cells was observed from baseline to week 6. Which antigens the clonally expanded peripheral T cells were specific for was not determined. In partial responders in the 0.1-3.0 mg/kg groups, normalized peripheral clonal expansion was found to be among the lowest, especially among CD8+ T cells.

For sequencing of the TCRbeta CDR3 region, genomic DNA was extracted from the sorted cells. The immunoSEQ Assay was used for sequencing of TCRbeta CDR3 regions. As stored in TCRdb, this immuneACCESS dataset retains in-frame rearrangements with V and J assigned. A fraction of the clones does not appear; measured against another copy, unresolved V genes explain less than half of the discrepancy, and the remainder lacks a known reason. In all, the sample holds approximately 91,000 clones, and over 75% of those were seen once. Jointly, the top ten make up under 0.35% of the sample. This TCR was sampled from an adult with an advanced solid tumor such as melanoma, head and neck, liver or kidney cancer. The V gene is TRBV19 and the J gene is TRBJ1-3; the D gene cannot be resolved reliably. This material consisted of CD4+ or CD8+ T cells sorted from blood, taken in a trial of the OX40 agonist ivuxolimab. The DNA is TGTGCCAGTATGTCCAACTCTGGAAACACCATATATTTT. This sequence encodes CASMSNSGNTIYF.